The 15 T cell receptor beta chains below were found in one sample sequenced in a study of human T cells and chemical hapten exposure. TCRdb fed the RACE reads into MiXCR, producing one record per CDR3 protein. The sample yields about 190,000 distinct CDR3 sequences, roughly a quarter seen once. The time point here: patch test 3, about 24 weeks after DPC sensitization. The treatment denotes: therapeutic diphenylcyclopropenone sensitization with weekly scalp DPC. Specimen: whole blood, collected in connection with sensitization to the hapten diphenylcyclopropenone (DPC). The receptors were sampled from a woman in her thirties or forties with alopecia areata. Some clones in this sample may be carry-over from other donors' samples.

This clonotype has only a few counts. V gene TRBV10-2 combines with J gene TRBJ2-5, with no clear D. V was pared by 2 bases and J by 1 base, with 5 bases between. Per the germline V gene, CDR1 is WSHSY and CDR2 is SAAADI. The CDR3 totals 13 residues. In DNA, the CDR3 is TGCGCCAGCAGTGAGGGGTTCCAAGAGACCCAGTACTTC. Translated, it gives CASSEGFQETQYF.

The chain couples TRBV6-5 to TRBJ1-2, with D possibly matching TRBD1 (6 bases). The CDR3 sequence is 14 residues long. Germline V gives CDR1 MNHEY, CDR2 SVGAGI. V dropped 2 bases and J dropped 5 bases, with 12 bases sitting between them. The CDR3 sequence: CASSYHGQTYGYTF. DNA of the CDR3: TGTGCCAGCAGTTACCACGGACAGACTTATGGCTACACCTTC.

The chain joins TRBV10-3 to TRBJ2-1, with TRBD2 matching 9 bases. The germline CDR1 and CDR2 sequences are ENHRY and SYGVKD. CDR3 length: 13 amino acids. The J segment lost 7 bases and the V segment lost 8 bases, leaving 6 bases of the junction unmatched. This CDR3 is CAIEAGGVNEQFF. CDR3 DNA: TGTGCCATCGAGGCGGGAGGGGTGAATGAGCAGTTCTTC.

The rearrangement joins TRBV24-1 to TRBJ2-1, with 12 bases fitting TRBD1. The CDR3 is made up of 15 amino acids. Germline V CDR1 and CDR2: KGHDR, SFDVKD. Unmatched junction bases numbered 6, after V lost 5 bases and J lost 8 bases. DNA of the CDR3: TGTGCCACCAGTGGGGGACAGGGGGCTATGGATGAGCAGTTCTTC. Protein sequence: CATSGGQGAMDEQFF.

This clonotype came up many times. This chain uses TRBV12-5 with TRBJ2-4; no reliable D call. The ends were cut back, 0 bases at V and 0 bases at J, with 18 bases in the middle. The CDR3 is 19 amino acids. Per germline, CDR1 LGHNT and CDR2 FRNRAP. The CDR3 region is CASGLVLRAGGLAKNIQYF. CDR3 DNA sequence: TGTGCTAGTGGTTTGGTACTTAGGGCAGGCGGCTTAGCCAAAAACATTCAGTACTTC. Looking up the rest from reference TRBV12-5 and TRBJ2-4 gives the full variable domain: DARVTQTPRHKVTEMGQEVTMRCQPILGHNTVFWYRQTMMQGLELLAYFRNRAPLDDSGMPKDRFSAEMPDATLATLKIQPSEPRDSAVYFCASGLVLRAGGLAKNIQYFGAGTRLSVL.

The V call is TRBV20-1, the J call TRBJ2-2; the D gene is possibly TRBD1 (6 bases). Between the trimmed V and J ends, which lost 3 bases and 4 bases, there was a span of 12 bases. Germline V gene lookup returns CDR1 DFQATT and CDR2 SNEGSKA (reference sequence). This CDR3 contains 14 residues. The CDR3 bases are TGCAGTGCTAGGAAGGGACACAGCACCGGGGAGCTGTTTTTT. Residues: CSARKGHSTGELFF.

The chain joins TRBV20-1 to TRBJ2-1, with no clear D. The CDR3 contains 12 residues. Germline V gene lookup returns CDR1 DFQATT and CDR2 SNEGSKA (reference sequence). Trimming took off 1 base at V and 7 bases at J, with 8 bases between the two ends. The CDR3 DNA sequence: TGCAGTGCTAGAGTAGGCTGGAATGAGCAGTTCTTC. Amino acid sequence: CSARVGWNEQFF.

The chain employs TRBV7-2 and TRBJ1-2; D is unresolved. This CDR3 region has 15 residues. In germline, CDR1 is SGHTA, CDR2 FQGNSA. The V gene lost 2 bases and the J gene lost 5 bases, with 15 bases spanning the gap. Here the CDR3 reads CASSLSGVAAYGYTF. The CDR3 bases are TGTGCCAGCAGCTTAAGTGGGGTCGCGGCATATGGCTACACCTTC.

The chain uses TRBV6-5 and TRBJ2-7; the match to TRBD1 covers 7 bases. V dropped 0 bases and J dropped 3; count of bases not matched to a gene: 8. Germline V lookup: CDR1 MNHEY, CDR2 SVGAGI. CDR3 length: 16 residues. The CDR3 here is CASSYSTIGGFYEQYF. The CDR3 DNA sequence: TGTGCCAGCAGTTACTCGACAATAGGGGGCTTCTACGAGCAGTACTTC.

The chain joins TRBV7-2 to TRBJ2-1; 8 bases line up with TRBD2. Per germline, CDR1 SGHTA and CDR2 FQGNSA. V lost 7 bases, J lost 4 bases, and 6 bases stayed unmatched. This CDR3 spans 14 amino acids. The CDR3 reads CASTRGRTYNEQFF. DNA for the CDR3: TGTGCCAGCACCCGCGGGAGGACTTACAATGAGCAGTTCTTC.

The V call is TRBV29-1, the J call TRBJ2-3; possibly TRBD2 for D (5 bases). Germline loops: CDR1 SQVTM, CDR2 ANQGSEA. Deletions cut 7 bases from V and 2 bases from J, with 13 bases between. CDR3 length: 13 residues. The CDR3 coding sequence is TGCAGCGCCAAGCGGCTACACACAGATACGCAGTATTTT. Its translation is CSAKRLHTDTQYF.

This clonotype has at least ten counts. The V call is TRBV29-1, the J call TRBJ2-6; TRBD2 agrees at 7 bases. CDR1 is SQVTM, CDR2 ANQGSEA, per germline. The CDR3 length is 15 residues. The J segment lost 3 bases and the V segment lost 1 base, leaving 3 bases of the junction unmatched. The DNA for the CDR3 is TGCAGCGTTGAAGGGGGGGGAAGTGGGGCCAACGTCCTGACTTTC. Amino acids: CSVEGGGSGANVLTF.

This clonotype was found a few times. This chain links TRBV5-1 with TRBJ2-1, with 7 bases aligning to TRBD2. Looked up from germline, CDR1 is SGHRS and CDR2 is YFSETQ. This CDR3 is 13 amino acids long. V lost 6 bases and J lost 9; bases outside the gene matches: 9. CDR3 sequence: CASNALGRGEQFF. In nucleotides, the CDR3 is TGCGCCAGCAACGCCCTAGGGAGGGGTGAGCAGTTCTTC.

The V gene is TRBV20-1, the J gene TRBJ1-5; unclear D gene. CDR1 and CDR2 (germline): DFQATT, SNEGSKA (reference sequence). Trimming pared 0 bases from V and 7 bases from J, leaving 10 bases between. This CDR3 contains 13 residues. CDR3 region: CSARDPGAQPQHF. CDR3 DNA: TGCAGTGCTAGAGATCCGGGCGCGCAGCCCCAGCATTTT.

This clonotype appeared a few times. This rearrangement joins TRBV4-1 to TRBJ1-4, with a weak D call TRBD1 (5 bases). The CDR3 sequence is 13 residues long. Germline lookup yields CDR1 MGHRA and CDR2 YSYEKL. The V end was cut by 4 bases, the J end by 8 bases, with 11 bases between. CDR3 bases: TGCGCCAGCAGCCTTGGACACTCGGAAAAACTGTTTTTT. This encodes CASSLGHSEKLFF.